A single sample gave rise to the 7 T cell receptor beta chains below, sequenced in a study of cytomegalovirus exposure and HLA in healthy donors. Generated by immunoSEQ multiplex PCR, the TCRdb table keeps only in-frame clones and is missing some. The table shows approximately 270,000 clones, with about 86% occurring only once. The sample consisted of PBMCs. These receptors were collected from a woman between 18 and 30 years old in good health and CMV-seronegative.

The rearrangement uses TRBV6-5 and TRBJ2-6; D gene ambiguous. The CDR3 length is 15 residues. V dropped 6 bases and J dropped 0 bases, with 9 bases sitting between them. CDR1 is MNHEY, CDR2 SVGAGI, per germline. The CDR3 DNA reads TGTGCCAGCAGCAAACTTCCCTCTGGGGCCAACGTCCTGACTTTC. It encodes CASSKLPSGANVLTF.

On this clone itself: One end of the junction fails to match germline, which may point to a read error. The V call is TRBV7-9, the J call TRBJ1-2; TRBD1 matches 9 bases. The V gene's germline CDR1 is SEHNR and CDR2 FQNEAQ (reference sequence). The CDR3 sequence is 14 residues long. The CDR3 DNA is TGCGCCAGCAGCTTAGGGGACAGGGTCTATGGCTACACCTTC. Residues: CASSLGDRVYGYTF.

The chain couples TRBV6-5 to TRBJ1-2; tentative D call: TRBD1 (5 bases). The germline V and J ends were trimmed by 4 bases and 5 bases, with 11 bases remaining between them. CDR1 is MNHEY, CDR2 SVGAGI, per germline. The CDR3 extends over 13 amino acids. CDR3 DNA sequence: TGTGCCAGCAGTTCCGGGGGGTTATATGGCTACACCTTC. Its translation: CASSSGGLYGYTF.

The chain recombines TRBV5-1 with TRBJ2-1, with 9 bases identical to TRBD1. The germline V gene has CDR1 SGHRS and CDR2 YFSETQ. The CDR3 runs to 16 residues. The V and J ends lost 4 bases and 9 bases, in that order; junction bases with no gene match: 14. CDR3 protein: CASSPDRDRVKTEQFF. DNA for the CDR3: TGCGCCAGCAGCCCCGACCGGGACAGGGTAAAAACTGAGCAGTTCTTC.

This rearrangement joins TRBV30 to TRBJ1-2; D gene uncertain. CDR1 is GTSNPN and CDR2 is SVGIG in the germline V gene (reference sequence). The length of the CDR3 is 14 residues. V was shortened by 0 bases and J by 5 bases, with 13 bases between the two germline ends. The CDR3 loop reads CAWSVRRSIYGYTF. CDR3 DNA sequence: TGTGCCTGGAGTGTACGAAGGAGCATTTATGGCTACACCTTC.

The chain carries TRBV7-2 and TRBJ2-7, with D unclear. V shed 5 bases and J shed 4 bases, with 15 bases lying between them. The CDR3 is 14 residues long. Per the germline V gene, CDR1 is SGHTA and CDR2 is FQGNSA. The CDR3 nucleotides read TGTGCCAGCAGCATTTTCCATCGCACTTACGAGCAGTACTTC. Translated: CASSIFHRTYEQYF.

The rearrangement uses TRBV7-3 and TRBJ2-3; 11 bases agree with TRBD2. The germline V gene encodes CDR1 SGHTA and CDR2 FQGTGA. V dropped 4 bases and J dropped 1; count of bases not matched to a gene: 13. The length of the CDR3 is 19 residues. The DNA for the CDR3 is TGTGCCAGCAGCTCCAAGGTGGGGACTAGCGGTGGGGGCACAGATACGCAGTATTTT. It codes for CASSSKVGTSGGGTDTQYF.